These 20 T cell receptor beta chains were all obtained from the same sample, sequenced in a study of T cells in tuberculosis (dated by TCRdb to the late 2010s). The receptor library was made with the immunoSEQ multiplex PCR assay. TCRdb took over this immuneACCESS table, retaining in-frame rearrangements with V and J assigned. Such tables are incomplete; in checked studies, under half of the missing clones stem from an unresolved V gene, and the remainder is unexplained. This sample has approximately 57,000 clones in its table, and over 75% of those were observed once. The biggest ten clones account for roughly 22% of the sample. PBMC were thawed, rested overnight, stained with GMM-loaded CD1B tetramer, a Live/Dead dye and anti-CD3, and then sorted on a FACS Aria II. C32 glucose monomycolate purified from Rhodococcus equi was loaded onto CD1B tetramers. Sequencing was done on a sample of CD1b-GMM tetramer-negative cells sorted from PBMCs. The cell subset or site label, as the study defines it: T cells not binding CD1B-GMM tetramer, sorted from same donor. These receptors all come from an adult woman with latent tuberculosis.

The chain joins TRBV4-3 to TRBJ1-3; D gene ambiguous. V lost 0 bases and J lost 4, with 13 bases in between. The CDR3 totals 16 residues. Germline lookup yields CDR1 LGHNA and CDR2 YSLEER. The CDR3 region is CASSQDHGGYGNTIYF. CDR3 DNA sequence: TGCGCCAGCAGCCAAGATCACGGAGGGTACGGAAACACCATATATTTT.

The CDR3 DNA follows: TGCGCCAGCAGCCCTTGGACAGCCTCTGGAAACACCATATATTTT. Translation gives CASSPWTASGNTIYF. This chain joins TRBV4-3 and TRBJ1-3; D is possibly TRBD1 (6 bases). Between the trimmed V and J ends, which lost 4 bases and 0 bases, there was a span of 10 bases. This CDR3 has 15 amino acids. CDR1 and CDR2 from the germline V gene are LGHNA and YSLEER.

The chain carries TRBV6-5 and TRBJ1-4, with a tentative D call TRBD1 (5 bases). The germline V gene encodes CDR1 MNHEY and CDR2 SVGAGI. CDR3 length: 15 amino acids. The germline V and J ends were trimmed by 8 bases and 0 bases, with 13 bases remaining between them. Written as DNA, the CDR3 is TGTGCCAGCCGGGGGGGGTATGCAACTAATGAAAAACTGTTTTTT. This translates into CASRGGYATNEKLFF.

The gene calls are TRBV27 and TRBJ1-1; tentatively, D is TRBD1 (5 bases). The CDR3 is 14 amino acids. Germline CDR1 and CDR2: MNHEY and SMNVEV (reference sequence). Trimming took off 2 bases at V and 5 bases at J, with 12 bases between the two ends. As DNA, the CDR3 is TGTGCCAGCAGTTTAGCCGGGGGAGGAACTGAAGCTTTCTTT. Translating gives CASSLAGGGTEAFF.

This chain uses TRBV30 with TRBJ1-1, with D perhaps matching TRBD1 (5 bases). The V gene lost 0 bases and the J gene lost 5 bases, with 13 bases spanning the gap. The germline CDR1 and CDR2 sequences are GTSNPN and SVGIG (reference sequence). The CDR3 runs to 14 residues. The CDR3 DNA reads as TGTGCCTGGAGTGTATCGGGGGGAGGTACTGAAGCTTTCTTT. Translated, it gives CAWSVSGGGTEAFF.

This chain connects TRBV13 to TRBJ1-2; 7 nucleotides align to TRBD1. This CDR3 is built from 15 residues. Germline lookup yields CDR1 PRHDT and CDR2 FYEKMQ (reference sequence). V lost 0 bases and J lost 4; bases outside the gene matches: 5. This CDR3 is CASSLGQGIGYGYTF. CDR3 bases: TGTGCCAGCAGCTTAGGACAGGGGATAGGCTATGGCTACACCTTC.

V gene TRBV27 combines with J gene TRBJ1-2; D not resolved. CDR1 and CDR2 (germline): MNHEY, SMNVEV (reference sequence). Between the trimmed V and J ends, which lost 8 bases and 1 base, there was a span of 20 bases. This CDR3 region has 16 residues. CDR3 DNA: TGTGCCAGCGGTCCGGTCGGAGGCCTCTTTAACTATGGCTACACCTTC. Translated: CASGPVGGLFNYGYTF.

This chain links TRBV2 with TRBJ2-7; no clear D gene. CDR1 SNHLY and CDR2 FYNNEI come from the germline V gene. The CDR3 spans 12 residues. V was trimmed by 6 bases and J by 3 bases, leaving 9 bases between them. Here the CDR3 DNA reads TGTGCCAGCAGGACGCCGGGCTACGAGCAGTACTTC. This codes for CASRTPGYEQYF. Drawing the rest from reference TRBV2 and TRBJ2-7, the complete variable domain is EPEVTQTPSHQVTQMGQEVILRCVPISNHLYFYWYRQILGQKVEFLVSFYNNEISEKSEIFDDQFSVERPDGSNFTLKIRSTKLEDSAMYFCASRTPGYEQYFGPGTRLTVT.

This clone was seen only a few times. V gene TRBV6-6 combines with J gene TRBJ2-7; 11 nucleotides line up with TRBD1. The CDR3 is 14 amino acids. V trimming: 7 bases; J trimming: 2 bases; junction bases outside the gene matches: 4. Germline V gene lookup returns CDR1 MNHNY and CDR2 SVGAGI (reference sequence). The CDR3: CASNWDRGAYEQYF. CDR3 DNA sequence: TGTGCCAGCAACTGGGACAGGGGGGCCTACGAGCAGTACTTC.

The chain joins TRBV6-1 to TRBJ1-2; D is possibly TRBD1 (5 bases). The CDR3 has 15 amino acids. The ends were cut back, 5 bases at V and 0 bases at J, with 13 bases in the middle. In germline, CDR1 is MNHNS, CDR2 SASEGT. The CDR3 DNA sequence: TGTGCCAGCAGTAACCAACAGGTAGCTAACTATGGCTACACCTTC. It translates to CASSNQQVANYGYTF.

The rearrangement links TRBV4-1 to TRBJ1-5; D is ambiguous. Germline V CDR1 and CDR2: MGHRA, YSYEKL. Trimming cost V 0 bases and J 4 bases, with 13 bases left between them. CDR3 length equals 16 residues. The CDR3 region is CASSQEASTGNQPQHF. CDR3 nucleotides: TGCGCCAGCAGCCAAGAGGCATCTACGGGGAATCAGCCCCAGCATTTT.

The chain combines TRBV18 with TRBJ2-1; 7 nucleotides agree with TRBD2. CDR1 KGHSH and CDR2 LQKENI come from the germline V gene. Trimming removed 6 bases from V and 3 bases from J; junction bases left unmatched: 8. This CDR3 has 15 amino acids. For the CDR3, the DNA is TGTGCCAGCTCCCCAGACCGCGGGAGCTACAATGAGCAGTTCTTC. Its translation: CASSPDRGSYNEQFF.

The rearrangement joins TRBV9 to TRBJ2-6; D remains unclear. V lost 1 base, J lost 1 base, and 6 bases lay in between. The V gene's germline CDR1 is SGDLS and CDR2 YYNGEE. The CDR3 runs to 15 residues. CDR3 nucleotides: TGTGCCAGCAGCGTATCCCCATCTGGGGCCAACGTCCTGACTTTC. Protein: CASSVSPSGANVLTF.

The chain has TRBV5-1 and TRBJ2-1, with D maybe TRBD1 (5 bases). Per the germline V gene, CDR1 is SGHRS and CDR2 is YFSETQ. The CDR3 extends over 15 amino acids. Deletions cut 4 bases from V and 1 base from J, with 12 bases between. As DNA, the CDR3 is TGCGCCAGCAGCGCGGAATCAGGGTCCTACAATGAGCAGTTCTTC. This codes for CASSAESGSYNEQFF.

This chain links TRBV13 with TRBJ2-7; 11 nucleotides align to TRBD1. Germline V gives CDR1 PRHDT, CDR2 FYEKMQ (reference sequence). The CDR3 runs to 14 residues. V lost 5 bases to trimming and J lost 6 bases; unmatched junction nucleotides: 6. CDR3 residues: CASSQDRGPIEQYF. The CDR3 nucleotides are TGTGCCAGCAGCCAGGACAGGGGGCCGATCGAGCAGTACTTC.

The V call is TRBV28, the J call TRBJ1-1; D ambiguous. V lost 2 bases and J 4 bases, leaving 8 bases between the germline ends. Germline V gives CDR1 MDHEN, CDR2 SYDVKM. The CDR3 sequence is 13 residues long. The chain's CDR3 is CASSLPGSTEAFF. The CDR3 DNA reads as TGTGCCAGCAGTTTACCCGGGAGCACTGAAGCTTTCTTT. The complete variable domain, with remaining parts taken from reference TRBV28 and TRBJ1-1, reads DVKVTQSSRYLVKRTGEKVFLECVQDMDHENMFWYRQDPGLGLRLIYFSYDVKMKEKGDIPEGYSVSREKKERFSLILESASTNQTSMYLCASSLPGSTEAFFGQGTRLTVV.

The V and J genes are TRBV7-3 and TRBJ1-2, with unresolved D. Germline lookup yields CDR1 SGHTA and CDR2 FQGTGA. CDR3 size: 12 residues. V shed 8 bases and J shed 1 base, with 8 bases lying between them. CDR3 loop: CASQEDNYGYTF. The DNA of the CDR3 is TGTGCCAGCCAGGAAGATAACTATGGCTACACCTTC.

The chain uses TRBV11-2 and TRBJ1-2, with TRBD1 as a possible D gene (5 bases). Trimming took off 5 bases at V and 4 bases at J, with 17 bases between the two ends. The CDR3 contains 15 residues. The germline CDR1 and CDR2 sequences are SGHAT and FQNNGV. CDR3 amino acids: CASSDGTLGGYGYTF. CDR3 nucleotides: TGTGCCAGCAGCGATGGGACTTTGGGAGGCTATGGCTACACCTTC.

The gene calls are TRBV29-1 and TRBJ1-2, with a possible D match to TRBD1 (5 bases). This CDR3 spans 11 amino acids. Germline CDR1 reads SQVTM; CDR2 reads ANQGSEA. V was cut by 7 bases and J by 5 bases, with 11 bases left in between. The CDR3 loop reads CSAGQEYGYTF. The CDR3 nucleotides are TGCAGCGCCGGACAAGAATATGGCTACACCTTC.

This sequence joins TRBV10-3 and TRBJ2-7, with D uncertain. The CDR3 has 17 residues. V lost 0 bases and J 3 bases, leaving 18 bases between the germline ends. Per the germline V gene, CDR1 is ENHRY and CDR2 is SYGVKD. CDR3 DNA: TGTGCCATCAGTGAGTCTATGGAGTATTCCCCTCTCTACGAGCAGTACTTC. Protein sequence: CAISESMEYSPLYEQYF.